The 26 T cell receptor beta chains reported below all come from one sample, sequenced in a study of PD-L1 blockade in urothelial cancer. The sample's time point: pretreatment peripheral blood. Clones were sequenced by immunoSEQ multiplex PCR, and TCRdb holds only the in-frame ones, with some missing. Among 35,000 to 45,000 clones listed, around nine tenths were seen once. Here the sequenced sample was PBMCs, taken around atezolizumab (anti-PD-L1) treatment. Source of these receptors: a donor aged 40 or over with urothelial cancer.

This rearrangement joins TRBV15 to TRBJ2-5; D may be TRBD1 (6 bases). CDR1 and CDR2 from the germline V gene are LNHNV and YYDKDF (reference sequence). CDR3 length equals 13 residues. With 3 bases removed from V and 1 base from J, the gap between germline ends came to 6 bases. The CDR3 sequence is CATSRDSQETQYF. In nucleotides, the CDR3 is TGTGCCACCAGCAGGGACAGCCAAGAGACCCAGTACTTC.

A single count supports this clone. The V gene is TRBV4-1, the J gene TRBJ2-5; TRBD2 agrees at 10 bases. V gave up 4 bases and J gave up 2 bases; unmatched junction bases: 10. Germline values: CDR1 MGHRA, CDR2 YSYEKL. The CDR3 is 17 amino acids. CDR3 sequence (DNA): TGCGCCAGCAGCCGCCAAGGGCTAGCGGGAGCGCAAGAGACCCAGTACTTC. Protein product: CASSRQGLAGAQETQYF.

V gene TRBV27 combines with J gene TRBJ1-2, with a tentative D call TRBD1 (6 bases). CDR1 is MNHEY, CDR2 SMNVEV, per germline (reference sequence). V was clipped by 5 bases and J by 6 bases, with 16 bases between them. This CDR3 comprises 14 residues. The DNA of the CDR3 is TGTGCCAGCAGTACCGATCGGGGGGCCCATGGCTACACCTTC. Amino acid sequence: CASSTDRGAHGYTF.

The chain has TRBV14 and TRBJ2-1; 7 nucleotides line up with TRBD2. This CDR3 is 16 amino acids long. In germline, CDR1 is SGHDN, CDR2 FVKESK. V was clipped by 4 bases and J by 3 bases; unmatched bases: 9. CDR3 sequence: CASSPPGSGLYNEQFF. The CDR3 DNA sequence: TGTGCCAGCAGCCCCCCCGGTAGCGGGCTCTACAATGAGCAGTTCTTC.

The chain uses TRBV4-3 and TRBJ2-1; 8 bases match TRBD2. The ends lost 3 bases at V and 6 bases at J; junction bases unmatched: 4. Germline values: CDR1 LGHNA, CDR2 YSLEER. The CDR3 covers 14 residues. The CDR3 DNA is TGCGCCAGCAGCCAGCTCGGGAGGGGCAATGAGCAGTTCTTC. Translation gives CASSQLGRGNEQFF.

The chain couples TRBV29-1 to TRBJ1-1; 7 nucleotides agree with TRBD1. CDR3 size: 14 residues. Germline trimming cut 7 bases from V and 0 bases from J; bases unmatched to any gene: 8. Germline assignment: CDR1 SQVTM and CDR2 ANQGSEA. The CDR3 bases are TGCAGCGCGACCCGGGACAGCATGAACACTGAAGCTTTCTTT. Amino acids: CSATRDSMNTEAFF.

V and J are TRBV11-2 and TRBJ2-2; 8 bases are shared with TRBD2. The CDR3 spans 16 residues. In germline, CDR1 is SGHAT, CDR2 FQNNGV. Losses at the gene ends were 2 bases for V and 1 base for J; bases not matched to a gene: 3. The CDR3 loop reads CASSLSLAGNTGELFF. The CDR3 nucleotides are TGTGCCAGCAGCTTAAGTCTAGCGGGGAACACCGGGGAGCTGTTTTTT.

The chain links TRBV9 to TRBJ2-1, with a possible D match to TRBD2 (6 bases). CDR1 and CDR2 from the germline V gene are SGDLS and YYNGEE. With 0 bases removed from V and 6 bases from J, the gap between germline ends came to 13 bases. CDR3 length equals 15 residues. CDR3 sequence (DNA): TGTGCCAGCAGCGTAGCCGGGGGTGGGCGCAATGAGCAGTTCTTC. Residues: CASSVAGGGRNEQFF.

This chain uses TRBV4-1 with TRBJ2-3; 7 bases map to TRBD1. Germline CDR1 is MGHRA and CDR2 is YSYEKL. The trim removed 2 bases at V and 2 bases at J, leaving 10 bases unmatched. This CDR3 region has 17 residues. The CDR3 region is CASSQPNLGTATDTQYF. In DNA form, the CDR3 reads TGCGCCAGCAGCCAACCCAACTTGGGGACAGCCACAGATACGCAGTATTTT.

J is TRBJ1-1 and V is TRBV4-1; D perhaps matches TRBD1 (5 bases). Germline-derived CDR1 and CDR2 are MGHRA and YSYEKL. The V gene lost 0 bases and the J gene lost 8 bases, with 13 bases spanning the gap. The CDR3 is 14 amino acids. CDR3 coding DNA: TGCGCCAGCAGCCAAGATCGGTGGCCAGGGGAAGCTTTCTTT. It yields the protein CASSQDRWPGEAFF.

This chain links TRBV11-2 with TRBJ2-2; 7 nucleotides align to TRBD2. This CDR3 contains 17 residues. The V and J ends lost 1 base and 5 bases, in that order; junction bases with no gene match: 10. Germline lookup yields CDR1 SGHAT and CDR2 FQNNGV. DNA of the CDR3: TGTGCCAGCAGCTTAGGGGAGTGGGACTACCAGACCGGGGAGCTGTTTTTT. Its translation: CASSLGEWDYQTGELFF.

The rearrangement uses TRBV29-1 and TRBJ2-2, with a weak D call TRBD1 (6 bases). Between the trimmed V and J ends, which lost 7 bases and 0 bases, there was a span of 12 bases. The CDR3 has 14 amino acids. The V gene's germline CDR1 is SQVTM and CDR2 ANQGSEA. CDR3 residues: CSAWGPTNTGELFF. The CDR3 coding sequence is TGCAGCGCCTGGGGGCCAACGAACACCGGGGAGCTGTTTTTT.

This sequence joins TRBV10-3 and TRBJ2-7; 9 bases fit TRBD2. The germline V gene has CDR1 ENHRY and CDR2 SYGVKD. V was clipped by 3 bases and J by 4 bases; unmatched bases: 4. CDR3 size: 14 residues. This CDR3 is CAISDAGGNYEQYF. The CDR3 DNA is TGTGCCATCAGTGATGCGGGAGGGAATTACGAGCAGTACTTC.

The chain has TRBV29-1 and TRBJ2-3; D may be TRBD1 (5 bases). The V end was cut by 4 bases, the J end by 5 bases, with 13 bases between. This CDR3 spans 13 amino acids. Per germline, CDR1 SQVTM and CDR2 ANQGSEA. The CDR3 loop is CSVGGRVGDTQYF. The CDR3 coding sequence is TGCAGCGTTGGGGGCAGGGTGGGAGATACGCAGTATTTT.

In DNA, the CDR3 is TGTGCCAGTAGGAGAAGCACGGGGGGCTACACCTTC. This codes for CASRRSTGGYTF. The rearrangement links TRBV27 to TRBJ1-2; D call uncertain. Trimming took off 9 bases at V and 8 bases at J, with 16 bases between the two ends. The germline V gene encodes CDR1 MNHEY and CDR2 SMNVEV (reference sequence). This CDR3 comprises 12 residues.

The chain couples TRBV5-1 to TRBJ2-3; D gene unclear. The CDR3 loop spans 14 amino acids. Trimming removed 0 bases at V and 1 base at J, with 6 bases between. Germline V gene lookup returns CDR1 SGHRS and CDR2 YFSETQ. The DNA for the CDR3 is TGCGCCAGCAGCTTGGGGTCAGGCACAGATACGCAGTATTTT. Its translation is CASSLGSGTDTQYF.

The chain has TRBV5-1 and TRBJ1-3; D unclear. Trimming took off 0 bases at V and 3 bases at J, with 13 bases between the two ends. CDR1 is SGHRS and CDR2 is YFSETQ in the germline V gene. The CDR3 consists of 16 residues. The CDR3 bases are TGCGCCAGCAGCTTGGTTTCTCCTCGCGGTGGAAACACCATATATTTT. Translated: CASSLVSPRGGNTIYF. Filled out from reference TRBV5-1 and TRBJ1-3, the complete variable domain reads KAGVTQTPRYLIKTRGQQVTLSCSPISGHRSVSWYQQTPGQGLQFLFEYFSETQRNKGNFPGRFSGRQFSNSRSEMNVSTLELGDSALYLCASSLVSPRGGNTIYFGEGSWLTVV.

The gene calls are TRBV7-2 and TRBJ2-6; a weak D match, TRBD1 (6 bases). The length of the CDR3 is 17 residues. Trimming pared 5 bases from V and 0 bases from J, leaving 14 bases between. CDR1 and CDR2 from the germline V gene are SGHTA and FQGNSA. In DNA, the CDR3 is TGTGCCAGCAGCCGGCAGGGGCCCCGCTCTGGGGCCAACGTCCTGACTTTC. Its translation is CASSRQGPRSGANVLTF.

This sequence joins TRBV7-2 and TRBJ1-2; 7 bases align to TRBD1. Germline CDR1 and CDR2: SGHTA and FQGNSA. The CDR3 loop spans 13 amino acids. With V trimmed by 5 bases and J by 8 bases, 8 bases remained unmatched. CDR3 sequence (DNA): TGTGCCAGCAGCCCCCAGACAGGGTGGGGCTACACCTTC. Translating gives CASSPQTGWGYTF.

This chain uses TRBV29-1 with TRBJ2-7; perhaps TRBD1 as D (6 bases). The germline gives CDR1 SQVTM, CDR2 ANQGSEA. This CDR3 region has 12 residues. Between the trimmed V and J ends, which lost 7 bases and 2 bases, there was a span of 12 bases. Written as DNA, the CDR3 is TGCAGCGCGCGACAGGCCGCCTACGAGCAGTACTTC. This sequence encodes CSARQAAYEQYF.

The genes are TRBV19 and TRBJ2-7; the match to TRBD1 covers 7 bases. The CDR3 spans 13 residues. Germline V gene lookup returns CDR1 LNHDA and CDR2 SQIVND (reference sequence). The V segment lost 4 bases and the J segment 3 bases; nucleotides outside the gene matches: 3. CDR3: CASSNRDSYEQYF. The CDR3 DNA reads TGTGCCAGTAGTAACCGGGACAGCTACGAGCAGTACTTC.

V and J are TRBV2 and TRBJ2-7; D is possibly TRBD1 (6 bases). Germline V gives CDR1 SNHLY, CDR2 FYNNEI. This CDR3 contains 14 residues. V lost 8 bases and J lost 7, with 21 bases in between. This CDR3 is CASPGVRGLREQYF. The CDR3 nucleotides are TGTGCCAGCCCCGGCGTCAGGGGTTTGAGGGAGCAGTACTTC.

The rearrangement uses TRBV6-1 and TRBJ1-2, with D possibly being TRBD1 (6 bases). The germline CDR1 and CDR2 sequences are MNHNS and SASEGT. This CDR3 region has 12 residues. Trimming stripped 6 bases from V and 5 bases from J, with 10 bases between. This CDR3 reads CASSQGQYGYTF. CDR3 in DNA: TGTGCCAGCAGCCAAGGACAGTATGGCTACACCTTC.

This clone was observed a few times. The chain carries TRBV28 and TRBJ2-7; 9 bases fit TRBD2. The V and J ends lost 3 bases and 7 bases, in that order; junction bases with no gene match: 7. This CDR3 has 14 residues. Germline assignment: CDR1 MDHEN and CDR2 SYDVKM. The CDR3 DNA follows: TGTGCCAGCAGTTTTGGCGGGAGGGCGGGGGAGCAGTACTTC. Residues: CASSFGGRAGEQYF.

Only a few counts were recorded for this clone. This sequence joins TRBV10-3 and TRBJ2-3; 9 bases match TRBD1. The germline CDR1 and CDR2 sequences are ENHRY and SYGVKD. Trimming removed 5 bases from V and 6 bases from J; junction bases left unmatched: 6. This CDR3 is built from 14 residues. In DNA, the CDR3 is TGTGCCATCAGTACCACAGGGGGCAGGGATACGCAGTATTTT. As protein: CAISTTGGRDTQYF.

A single count supports this clone. CDR3 residues: CASRRQGGGGTQYF. The CDR3 DNA sequence: TGTGCCAGCAGGCGACAGGGGGGGGGCGGGACCCAGTACTTC. The genes are TRBV28 and TRBJ2-5, with 9 bases fitting TRBD1. This CDR3 comprises 14 residues. V trimming: 6 bases; J trimming: 7 bases; junction bases outside the gene matches: 9. Germline lookup yields CDR1 MDHEN and CDR2 SYDVKM.